Below, 25 T cell receptor beta chains from the same sample are listed, as sequenced in a study of T cell changes during pregnancy in multiple sclerosis. Sequenced by immunoSEQ multiplex PCR; TCRdb stores in-frame clones only, minus some. This sample carries tens of thousands of clones, 85% to 95% of them seen once, and the ten largest clones take about 0.52%. Sequencing was performed on CD4+ T cells from peripheral blood mononuclear cells, taken in the second trimester of pregnancy. Receptors were obtained from a female donor with multiple sclerosis, enrolled in a pregnancy study.

This chain uses TRBV15 with TRBJ2-1; the D is unclear. Trimming shortened V by 1 base and J by 4 bases, and 5 bases separated the two germline ends. From germline, CDR1 is LNHNV and CDR2 YYDKDF (reference sequence). CDR3 length: 13 residues. The CDR3 DNA reads TGTGCCACCAGCAGAGTCGGGTACAATGAGCAGTTCTTC. This gives the protein CATSRVGYNEQFF. Based on the CDR3 plus reference TRBV15 and TRBJ2-1, the full variable domain is DAMVIQNPRYQVTQFGKPVTLSCSQTLNHNVMYWYQQKSSQAPKLLFHYYDKDFNNEADTPDNFQSRRPNTSFCFLDIRSPGLGDTAMYLCATSRVGYNEQFFGPGTRLTVL.

This chain connects TRBV6-6 to TRBJ2-1, with 12 bases identical to TRBD2. After removal of 6 bases from V and 0 bases from J, the junction contained 3 bases not matched to a gene. CDR1 and CDR2 from the germline V gene are MNHNY and SVGAGI (reference sequence). This CDR3 region has 16 residues. This CDR3 reads CASRPTSGGSYNEQFF. CDR3 nucleotides: TGTGCCAGCAGGCCGACTAGCGGGGGCTCCTACAATGAGCAGTTCTTC.

The J gene is TRBJ1-5, the V gene TRBV10-3; D is unclear. Trimming took off 3 bases at V and 4 bases at J, with 10 bases between the two ends. Germline-derived CDR1 and CDR2 are ENHRY and SYGVKD. The CDR3 is made up of 14 amino acids. The CDR3 DNA reads TGTGCCATCAGTGAATTGGCAGAAAATCAGCCCCAGCATTTT. Translated, it gives CAISELAENQPQHF.

This clone occurred a few times. CDR3 sequence (DNA): TGTGCCAGTAGTCTTAGTAGCAATCAGCCCCAGCATTTT. Translated, it gives CASSLSSNQPQHF. The J gene is TRBJ1-5, the V gene TRBV19; D unresolved. Trimming removed 5 bases from V and 0 bases from J, with 5 bases in between. The CDR3 length is 13 residues. Looked up from germline, CDR1 is LNHDA and CDR2 is SQIVND (reference sequence).

This clone was detected once. This sequence joins TRBV21-1 and TRBJ1-3; the DNA was not used to check the table's D call, TRBD1. TRBV21-1 represents a pseudogene. The CDR3 runs 15 residues. For the CDR3, the DNA is TGTGCCAGCGGGACAGGGCGGTCATCTGGAAACACCATATATTTT. Residues: CASGTGRSSGNTIYF.

The sample holds a few counts of this clone. The CDR3 is CASSPTYYTEAFF. CDR3 in DNA: TGCGCCAGCAGCCCAACCTATTACACTGAAGCTTTCTTT. The chain has TRBV5-1 and TRBJ1-1; unclear D gene. The CDR3 sequence is 13 residues long. The V gene lost 4 bases and the J gene lost 3 bases, with 10 bases spanning the gap. CDR1 is SGHRS and CDR2 is YFSETQ in the germline V gene.

The V call is TRBV27, the J call TRBJ2-1; 8 positions match TRBD2. CDR1 MNHEY and CDR2 SMNVEV come from the germline V gene (reference sequence). The CDR3 is 15 amino acids. V was pared by 1 base and J by 6 bases, with 5 bases of the junction left unmatched. Written as DNA, the CDR3 is TGTGCCAGCAGTTTATTGCGGGGGGTCGGCAATGAGCAGTTCTTC. Residues: CASSLLRGVGNEQFF.

The CDR3 here is CASSPRTDSGNTIYF. CDR3 DNA: TGTGCCAGCTCACCTAGGACAGACTCTGGAAACACCATATATTTT. The chain couples TRBV18 to TRBJ1-3; TRBD1 is a possible D gene (6 bases). This CDR3 is built from 15 residues. Germline CDR1 is KGHSH and CDR2 is LQKENI. V shed 3 bases and J shed 0 bases, with 9 bases lying between them.

CDR3 residues: CASSLGETPQETQYF. As DNA, the CDR3 is TGTGCCAGCAGCTTAGGTGAGACACCACAAGAGACCCAGTACTTC. The genes are TRBV7-9 and TRBJ2-5; no firm D call. CDR3 size: 15 residues. Germline V gene data show CDR1 as SEHNR and CDR2 as FQNEAQ (reference sequence). V was clipped by 1 base and J by 2 bases, with 11 bases between them. The full variable domain, its missing parts supplied by reference TRBV7-9 and TRBJ2-5, is DTGVSQNPRHKITKRGQNVTFRCDPISEHNRLYWYRQTLGQGPEFLTYFQNEAQLEKSRLLSDRFSAERPKGSFSTLEIQRTEQGDSAMYLCASSLGETPQETQYFGPGTRLLVL.

V gene TRBV11-2 combines with J gene TRBJ2-5, with a possible D match to TRBD2 (5 bases). The CDR3 consists of 13 residues. V lost 1 base, J lost 5 bases, and 8 bases lay in between. Germline CDR1 SGHAT, CDR2 FQNNGV. The CDR3 region has the DNA TGTGCCAGCAGCTTAGTTAGGAGGGAGACCCAGTACTTC. It translates to CASSLVRRETQYF.

The rearrangement uses TRBV2 and TRBJ2-1, with D perhaps TRBD2 (6 bases). V was shortened by 8 bases and J by 7 bases, with 24 bases between the two germline ends. Germline CDR1 reads SNHLY; CDR2 reads FYNNEI. The CDR3 sequence is 16 residues long. The CDR3: CASYGTRTGSANEQFF. The CDR3 DNA reads TGTGCCAGCTACGGGACGAGAACCGGGAGTGCAAATGAGCAGTTCTTC. Based on the CDR3 plus reference TRBV2 and TRBJ2-1, the full variable domain is EPEVTQTPSHQVTQMGQEVILRCVPISNHLYFYWYRQILGQKVEFLVSFYNNEISEKSEIFDDQFSVERPDGSNFTLKIRSTKLEDSAMYFCASYGTRTGSANEQFFGPGTRLTVL.

This chain connects TRBV6-5 to TRBJ1-3, with D tentatively TRBD1 (6 bases). Trimming stripped 2 bases from V and 4 bases from J, with 12 bases between. Germline V lookup: CDR1 MNHEY, CDR2 SVGAGI. This CDR3 is built from 15 residues. The CDR3 coding sequence is TGTGCCAGCAGTTACATTGGGGGGGCAGGAAACACCATATATTTT. It translates to CASSYIGGAGNTIYF.

The chain joins TRBV19 to TRBJ2-1; D is possibly TRBD2 (5 bases). The CDR3 spans 14 residues. V was clipped by 6 bases and J by 8 bases, with 17 bases between them. The germline gives CDR1 LNHDA, CDR2 SQIVND (reference sequence). The CDR3 loop reads CASSPRGRGDEQFF. The CDR3 coding sequence is TGTGCCAGTAGCCCCAGAGGGAGAGGTGATGAGCAGTTCTTC.

A single count supports this clone. The gene calls are TRBV19 and TRBJ1-5; tentative D call: TRBD1 (5 bases). Germline V CDR1 and CDR2: LNHDA, SQIVND (reference sequence). The ends were cut back, 3 bases at V and 0 bases at J, with 12 bases in the middle. The CDR3 runs to 16 residues. The CDR3 DNA is TGTGCCAGTAGTATTACAGGACAACTTAGCAATCAGCCCCAGCATTTT. Encoded protein: CASSITGQLSNQPQHF.

Turning to this clone: One junction end disagrees with the germline gene, perhaps due to a read error. J is TRBJ2-2 and V is TRBV29-1; D is ambiguous. This CDR3 has 14 residues. Germline assignment: CDR1 SQVTM and CDR2 ANQGSEA. Here the CDR3 DNA reads TGCAGCGTTAAAGAGCAGCGAGACACCGGGGAGCTGTTTTTT. Translating it yields CSVKEQRDTGELFF.

This CDR3 reads CASSLSVGGGNYNEQFF. The CDR3 coding sequence is TGTGCCAGCAGTTTATCTGTCGGAGGCGGGAACTACAATGAGCAGTTCTTC. This chain joins TRBV27 and TRBJ2-1; TRBD2 is a possible D gene (6 bases). Trimming left V 0 bases short and J 3 bases short, with 15 bases between. CDR1 and CDR2 from the germline V gene are MNHEY and SMNVEV (reference sequence). The CDR3 totals 17 residues.

This rearrangement joins TRBV2 to TRBJ1-2; 9 nucleotides agree with TRBD1. Germline V gene lookup returns CDR1 SNHLY and CDR2 FYNNEI. The CDR3 runs to 15 residues. After removal of 6 bases from V and 5 bases from J, the junction contained 10 bases not matched to a gene. CDR3 loop: CASSSSGTGYYGYTF. The CDR3 DNA reads as TGTGCCAGCAGCTCGTCCGGGACAGGGTATTATGGCTACACCTTC.

The rearrangement uses TRBV6-6 and TRBJ1-2; tentative D call: TRBD1 (5 bases). The CDR3 loop spans 14 amino acids. Per germline, CDR1 MNHNY and CDR2 SVGAGI (reference sequence). V lost 6 bases and J lost 8, with 19 bases in between. CDR3 loop: CASSLLSGEGGYTF. The CDR3 DNA follows: TGTGCCAGCAGCCTTCTCTCGGGGGAAGGAGGCTACACCTTC.

This chain connects TRBV2 to TRBJ2-7; the match to TRBD1 covers 9 bases. The germline CDR1 and CDR2 sequences are SNHLY and FYNNEI. The CDR3 sequence is 16 residues long. V lost 8 bases and J lost 2; bases outside the gene matches: 13. For the CDR3, the DNA is TGTGCCAGCGGCCCGTTTAGGACAGGGGTCCCCTACGAGCAGTACTTC. Amino acids: CASGPFRTGVPYEQYF.

The chain carries TRBV6-5 and TRBJ2-2; possible D gene TRBD2, 6 bases. Trimming shortened V by 6 bases and J by 2 bases, and 13 bases separated the two germline ends. The CDR3 is made up of 15 amino acids. Per germline, CDR1 MNHEY and CDR2 SVGAGI. The CDR3 DNA reads TGTGCCAGCAGCCCCGCTAGCGTAAACACCGGGGAGCTGTTTTTT. Its translation is CASSPASVNTGELFF.

This rearrangement joins TRBV28 to TRBJ1-5; TRBD1 matches 7 bases. J lost 4 bases, V lost 1 base, and 4 bases had no gene match. The CDR3 is 15 residues long. Germline V gene data show CDR1 as MDHEN and CDR2 as SYDVKM. CDR3 loop: CASSLSAGGNQPQHF. In DNA form, the CDR3 reads TGTGCCAGCAGTTTATCGGCAGGGGGGAATCAGCCCCAGCATTTT.

The rearrangement links TRBV6-5 to TRBJ2-6, with D possibly TRBD1 on 5 matching bases. From germline, CDR1 is MNHEY and CDR2 SVGAGI. Trimming left V 4 bases short and J 6 bases short, with 13 bases between. CDR3 length equals 15 residues. The CDR3 DNA reads TGTGCCAGCAGTTGGGGCTCTGGTGAGGCCAACGTCCTGACTTTC. Protein sequence: CASSWGSGEANVLTF.

This sequence joins TRBV6-5 and TRBJ1-1; 8 nucleotides match TRBD1. Germline assignment: CDR1 MNHEY and CDR2 SVGAGI. The CDR3 is 13 residues long. Germline trimming cut 5 bases from V and 9 bases from J; bases unmatched to any gene: 8. The chain's CDR3 is CASSPGGASKAFF. DNA of the CDR3: TGTGCCAGCAGTCCAGGGGGCGCATCAAAAGCTTTCTTT.

V usage is TRBV6-6 and J usage is TRBJ1-1, with D uncertain. CDR3 length: 13 residues. Germline V gene data show CDR1 as MNHNY and CDR2 as SVGAGI (reference sequence). Trimming shortened V by 6 bases and J by 3 bases, and 11 bases separated the two germline ends. As DNA, the CDR3 is TGTGCCAGCAGCCAGTTCTCAGACACTGAAGCTTTCTTT. Protein product: CASSQFSDTEAFF.

The chain is built from TRBV6-1 and TRBJ1-2; D unresolved. Germline CDR1 reads MNHNS; CDR2 reads SASEGT. The CDR3 sequence is 13 residues long. V was shortened by 2 bases and J by 3 bases, with 7 bases between the two germline ends. This chain's CDR3 is CASSEQAYYGYTF. CDR3 in DNA: TGTGCCAGCAGTGAACAGGCGTACTATGGCTACACCTTC.